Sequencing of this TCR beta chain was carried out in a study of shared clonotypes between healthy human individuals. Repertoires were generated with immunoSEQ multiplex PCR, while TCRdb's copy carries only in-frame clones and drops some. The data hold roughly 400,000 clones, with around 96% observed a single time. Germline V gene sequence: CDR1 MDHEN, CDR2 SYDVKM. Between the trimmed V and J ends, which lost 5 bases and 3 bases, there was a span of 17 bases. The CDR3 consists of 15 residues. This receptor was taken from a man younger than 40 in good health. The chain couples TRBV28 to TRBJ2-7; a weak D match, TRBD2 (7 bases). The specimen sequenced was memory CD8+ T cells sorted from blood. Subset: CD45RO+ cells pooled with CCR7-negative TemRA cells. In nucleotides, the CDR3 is TGTGCCAGCAGTCTAGGGGGGGCTCACCTCTACGAGCAGTACTTC. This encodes CASSLGGAHLYEQYF.